One TCR beta chain is described in this entry. These data are taken from a study of T cell changes during pregnancy in multiple sclerosis. The length of the CDR3 is 13 residues. Deletions cut 5 bases from V and 4 bases from J, with 10 bases between. CDR1 SGHRS and CDR2 YFSETQ come from the germline V gene. The data were produced by immunoSEQ multiplex PCR, yet TCRdb's version contains in-frame clones alone and is incomplete. The sample includes around 24,000 clones, about 89% of them seen just once. The material was CD8+ T cells from peripheral blood mononuclear cells, obtained in the first trimester of pregnancy. This sequence was found in a female donor in good health, enrolled as a control in a pregnancy study. The rearrangement joins TRBV5-1 to TRBJ1-5; D is ambiguous. The CDR3: CASSREINQPQHF. CDR3 sequence (DNA): TGCGCCAGCAGTCGAGAGATTAATCAGCCCCAGCATTTT.